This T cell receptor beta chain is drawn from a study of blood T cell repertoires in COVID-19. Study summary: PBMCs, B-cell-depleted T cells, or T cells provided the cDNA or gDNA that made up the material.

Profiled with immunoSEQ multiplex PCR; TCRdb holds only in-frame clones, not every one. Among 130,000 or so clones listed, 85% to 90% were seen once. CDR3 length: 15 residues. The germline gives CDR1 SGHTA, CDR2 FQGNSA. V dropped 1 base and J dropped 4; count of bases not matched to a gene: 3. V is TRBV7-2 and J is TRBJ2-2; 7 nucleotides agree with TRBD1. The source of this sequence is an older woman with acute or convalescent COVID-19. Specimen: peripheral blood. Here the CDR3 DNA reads TGTGCCAGCAGCTTAGTGACAGGGAGCACCGGGGAGCTGTTTTTT. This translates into CASSLVTGSTGELFF.